This T cell receptor (beta chain) was identified in a study of cytomegalovirus exposure and HLA in healthy donors. Regarding the study as a whole: CMV antigen specificity was confirmed in vitro for a few CMV-associated chains. The productive fraction for most TCR beta V segments was about 87% or about 30% in an earlier analysis.

A note on this clone: Its antigen is currently unknown.

In germline, CDR1 is SGHVS, CDR2 FQNEAQ. The CDR3 loop spans 13 amino acids. Trimming took 1 base from V and 14 from J; bases not matched to a gene: 7. A multiplex PCR was run with 60 Vbeta primers and 13 Jbeta primers. Sequenced by immunoSEQ multiplex PCR; TCRdb stores in-frame clones only, minus some. The repertoire holds tens of thousands of clones, with around 70% as singletons. This rearrangement joins TRBV7-8 to TRBJ2-1, with TRBD1 matching over 8 bases. The source material was PBMCs. This sequence originates from a woman aged 45-65 years in good health and CMV-seropositive. The CDR3 sequence: CASSLDKPGGKFF. CDR3 bases: TGTGCCAGCAGCTTAGACAAGCCAGGGGGCAAGTTCTTC.